The 23 T cell receptor beta chains reported below all come from one sample, sequenced in a study of T cell responses to AZD1222 COVID-19 vaccine. Some clones are missing from TCRdb's copy, which holds only in-frame ones; the method was immunoSEQ multiplex PCR. The table shows around 130,000 clones, with about 90% occurring only once. This specimen consisted of peripheral blood, obtained on day 0 of AZD1222 vaccination. The receptor source for this set is an adult in good health.

This clone was seen a handful of times. V and J are TRBV6-2 or TRBV6-3 and TRBJ1-2; tentative D call: TRBD1 (6 bases). This CDR3 is built from 15 residues. Trimming left V 6 bases short and J 7 bases short, with 21 bases between. In germline, CDR1 is MNHEY, CDR2 SVGEGT. The CDR3 loop is CASSSRTSQGTGYTF. The CDR3 nucleotides read TGTGCCAGCAGCTCCCGAACCTCACAGGGAACTGGCTACACCTTC.

This clone was recorded a few times. V gene TRBV15 combines with J gene TRBJ1-6; maybe TRBD1 (5 bases). Trimming pared 0 bases from V and 11 bases from J, leaving 11 bases between. The CDR3 totals 14 residues. Germline lookup yields CDR1 LNHNV and CDR2 YYDKDF (reference sequence). The CDR3 nucleotides are TGTGCCACCAGCAGAGATGGGATGGGGGCACCCCTCCACTTT. It translates to CATSRDGMGAPLHF.

The CDR3 sequence: CASSSQGTGELFF. In DNA form, the CDR3 reads TGTGCCAGCAGTTCACAGGGGACCGGGGAGCTGTTTTTT. The V and J genes are TRBV27 and TRBJ2-2; TRBD1 aligns across 7 bases. There are 13 residues in the CDR3. Germline CDR1 MNHEY, CDR2 SMNVEV (reference sequence). V lost 4 bases to trimming and J lost 5 bases; unmatched junction nucleotides: 1.

This chain joins TRBV27 and TRBJ1-1; D might be TRBD1 (6 bases). CDR3 length: 15 residues. CDR1 MNHEY and CDR2 SMNVEV come from the germline V gene (reference sequence). V lost 7 bases and J lost 4, with 19 bases in between. Here the CDR3 DNA reads TGTGCCAGCACCAATGCCGCAGGGGATGGCACTGAAGCTTTCTTT. It is translated as CASTNAAGDGTEAFF.

This clone has just one count. J is TRBJ1-3 and V is TRBV5-6; D may be TRBD1 (5 bases). CDR1 is SGHDT and CDR2 is YYEEEE in the germline V gene. Trimming pared 3 bases from V and 0 bases from J, leaving 13 bases between. The CDR3 is 16 residues long. The CDR3 DNA sequence: TGTGCCAGCAGCTCCCTGGGGGGGAGCTCTGGAAACACCATATATTTT. Translating gives CASSSLGGSSGNTIYF.

V usage is TRBV21-1 and J usage is TRBJ2-4; TRBD1, as called in the table, went unchecked against the DNA. TRBV21-1 is tagged as a pseudogene. The CDR3 totals 13 residues. The DNA for the CDR3 is TGTGCCAGCAGCCTGGACAGGGGGGACATTCAGTACTTC. Amino acid sequence: CASSLDRGDIQYF.

The chain has TRBV3-1 (or the pseudogene TRBV3-2) and TRBJ1-1; 9 bases match TRBD1. V shed 0 bases and J 8 bases; nucleotides not matched to a gene: 7. Germline values: CDR1 LGHDT, CDR2 YNNKEL (reference sequence). This CDR3 spans 15 amino acids. The DNA of the CDR3 is TGTGCCAGCAGCCAAGAGGGACAGGGTTCGCGAGAAGCTTTCTTT. Residues: CASSQEGQGSREAFF.

This rearrangement joins TRBV5-1 to TRBJ1-2; 7 bases map to TRBD1. Germline CDR1 is SGHRS and CDR2 is YFSETQ. The CDR3 is made up of 14 amino acids. The ends lost 0 bases at V and 5 bases at J; junction bases unmatched: 4. The CDR3 DNA follows: TGCGCCAGCAGCTTGGAAGGGACAGTATATGGCTACACCTTC. Its translation is CASSLEGTVYGYTF.

This clone is a singleton in its sample. The V gene is TRBV19, the J gene TRBJ1-5, with D unclear. In germline, CDR1 is LNHDA, CDR2 SQIVND (reference sequence). This CDR3 spans 13 amino acids. The V and J ends lost 3 bases and 3 bases respectively, with 6 bases between them. This CDR3 reads CASSIMYNQPQHF. The CDR3 DNA reads TGTGCCAGTAGTATCATGTACAATCAGCCCCAGCATTTT.

This sequence joins TRBV7-2 and TRBJ1-6; possible D gene TRBD1, 5 bases. There are 15 residues in the CDR3. Germline V gene data show CDR1 as SGHTA and CDR2 as FQGNSA. V gave up 1 base and J gave up 7 bases, with 11 bases separating them. CDR3 bases: TGTGCCAGCAGCTTAGTGGGGCACCAAAATTCACCCCTCCACTTT. It codes for CASSLVGHQNSPLHF.

V usage is TRBV7-2 and J usage is TRBJ2-7, with 11 nucleotides matching TRBD1. The germline gives CDR1 SGHTA, CDR2 FQGNSA. CDR3 size: 14 residues. The J segment lost 5 bases and the V segment lost 6 bases, leaving 6 bases of the junction unmatched. The chain's CDR3 is CASRAGQGAHEQYF. The CDR3 DNA sequence: TGTGCCAGCAGGGCTGGACAGGGGGCCCACGAGCAGTACTTC. The whole variable domain, remainder taken from reference TRBV7-2 and TRBJ2-7, is GAGVSQSPSNKVTEKGKDVELRCDPISGHTALYWYRQSLGQGLEFLIYFQGNSAPDKSGLPSDRFSAERTGGSVSTLTIQRTQQEDSAVYLCASRAGQGAHEQYFGPGTRLTVT.

V and J are TRBV27 and TRBJ1-4; no firm D call. Trimming removed 2 bases at V and 8 bases at J, with 12 bases between. The CDR3 contains 14 residues. Per germline, CDR1 MNHEY and CDR2 SMNVEV (reference sequence). The DNA for the CDR3 is TGTGCCAGCAGTTTAAGAGGGCTGTACGAAAAACTGTTTTTT. It codes for CASSLRGLYEKLFF.

The chain couples TRBV6-5 to TRBJ2-7, with 10 bases identical to TRBD1. Germline V gene sequence: CDR1 MNHEY, CDR2 SVGAGI. Germline trimming cut 0 bases from V and 5 bases from J; bases unmatched to any gene: 7. The CDR3 is 16 amino acids. The CDR3 sequence is CASSYSGQGGGNEQYF. CDR3 nucleotides: TGTGCCAGCAGTTACTCCGGACAGGGGGGGGGCAACGAGCAGTACTTC.

This chain uses TRBV5-1 with TRBJ2-7; the match to TRBD2 covers 10 bases. Germline loops: CDR1 SGHRS, CDR2 YFSETQ. V was clipped by 0 bases and J by 1 base; unmatched bases: 4. The length of the CDR3 is 16 residues. The chain's CDR3 is CASSLATSGTSYEQYF. The CDR3 DNA reads TGCGCCAGCAGCTTGGCTACTAGCGGGACATCCTACGAGCAGTACTTC.

This clone appeared a few times. The genes are TRBV7-8 and TRBJ1-1, with 8 bases that match TRBD1. Germline values: CDR1 SGHVS, CDR2 FQNEAQ. This CDR3 has 17 residues. V shed 5 bases and J 0 bases; nucleotides not matched to a gene: 11. DNA for the CDR3: TGTGCCAGCAGCACCTTGGGACAGGCCCGAATGAACACTGAAGCTTTCTTT. This encodes CASSTLGQARMNTEAFF.

V usage is TRBV19 and J usage is TRBJ2-3; D remains ambiguous. V lost 5 bases and J lost 1, with 10 bases in between. Germline V gene lookup returns CDR1 LNHDA and CDR2 SQIVND (reference sequence). The CDR3 sequence is 14 residues long. CDR3 in DNA: TGTGCCAGTAGTCTCGGCTTTGGCACAGATACGCAGTATTTT. As protein: CASSLGFGTDTQYF.

The chain uses TRBV18 and TRBJ2-6; D is perhaps TRBD2 (6 bases). CDR1 is KGHSH and CDR2 is LQKENI in the germline V gene. V was clipped by 3 bases and J by 4 bases, with 10 bases between them. CDR3 size: 15 residues. The CDR3 protein is CASSPAGSGANVLTF. As DNA, the CDR3 is TGTGCCAGCTCACCGGCGGGGTCCGGGGCCAACGTCCTGACTTTC.

The CDR3 coding sequence is TGTGCCACCAGCAGAGATACTGGTAATGAAAAACTGTTTTTT. It encodes CATSRDTGNEKLFF. This rearrangement joins TRBV15 to TRBJ1-4; D is unresolved. The germline V gene has CDR1 LNHNV and CDR2 YYDKDF (reference sequence). With 0 bases removed from V and 4 bases from J, the gap between germline ends came to 6 bases. This CDR3 has 14 residues.

This chain links TRBV11-3 with TRBJ2-7; 7 nucleotides line up with TRBD1. The germline CDR1 and CDR2 sequences are SGHNT and YENEEA. V gave up 5 bases and J gave up 0 bases; unmatched junction bases: 10. The CDR3 contains 16 residues. Written as DNA, the CDR3 is TGTGCCAGCAGCCCGTCACAGGGGCCTAGCTCCTACGAGCAGTACTTC. Encoded protein: CASSPSQGPSSYEQYF.

The chain recombines TRBV5-4 with TRBJ1-3; unclear D gene. Germline V gene lookup returns CDR1 SGHNT and CDR2 YYREEE (reference sequence). The V gene lost 4 bases and the J gene lost 0 bases, with 23 bases spanning the gap. The CDR3 loop spans 19 amino acids. In DNA form, the CDR3 reads TGTGCCAGCAGCCACGGTGGGAGCAGAGAGCAAATCTCTGGAAACACCATATATTTT. This sequence encodes CASSHGGSREQISGNTIYF.

The V call is TRBV19, the J call TRBJ2-1; D may be TRBD1 (5 bases). The germline CDR1 and CDR2 sequences are LNHDA and SQIVND (reference sequence). The germline V and J ends were trimmed by 0 bases and 2 bases, with 11 bases remaining between them. The CDR3 loop spans 16 amino acids. CDR3 coding DNA: TGTGCCAGTAGTATAGATGGGGCGGATCCCTACAATGAGCAGTTCTTC. Amino acids: CASSIDGADPYNEQFF.

This chain connects TRBV27 to TRBJ2-2; 7 nucleotides match TRBD1. J lost 0 bases, V lost 2 bases, and 9 bases had no gene match. The CDR3 consists of 18 residues. Per the germline V gene, CDR1 is MNHEY and CDR2 is SMNVEV (reference sequence). CDR3 in amino acids: CASSLNGGTGANTGELFF. As DNA, the CDR3 is TGTGCCAGCAGTTTAAATGGCGGAACAGGGGCGAACACCGGGGAGCTGTTTTTT.

The V call is TRBV5-5, the J call TRBJ2-2; D could derive from TRBD1 or TRBD2 (5 bases each). V was clipped by 5 bases and J by 1 base, with 9 bases between them. Germline V lookup: CDR1 SGHKS, CDR2 YYEKEE (reference sequence). CDR3 length: 14 amino acids. The CDR3 is CASRWDRNTGELFF. The CDR3 coding sequence is TGTGCCAGCAGATGGGACCGGAACACCGGGGAGCTGTTTTTT.